The T cell receptor beta chain under discussion was sequenced for a study of T cells after yellow fever vaccination. Regarding the study as a whole: FACS-sorted repertoires might harbor abundant contaminating clonotypes from the bulk population. A small proportion of clonotypes was detected in both the CD4 and CD8 compartments. In post-booster samples, most primary-vaccination clones reappeared (approximately 95% CD4, approximately 91% CD8).

This clonotype was seen a few times. Its antigen is not identified. TCRdb passed the 5' RACE reads through MiXCR, listing each CDR3 protein once. The sample gives about 320,000 distinct CDR3 sequences, 9.5% to 15% of which show up once; 2.5% to 3.5% is in the top ten. The germline V gene has CDR1 DFQATT and CDR2 SNEGSKA (reference sequence). CDR3 length: 14 residues. The J segment lost 1 base and the V segment lost 5 bases, leaving 5 bases of the junction unmatched. Sequences were derived from CD4+ T cells sorted from PBMCs, sampled 15 days after the yellow fever booster vaccination. The receptor was isolated from a man aged 18 to 30 who received the YFV17D yellow fever vaccine. This chain uses TRBV20-1 with TRBJ1-5; 7 bases match TRBD1. In DNA, the CDR3 is TGCAGTGCTTCAACAGGGGTAAGCAATCAGCCCCAGCATTTT. Translated, it gives CSASTGVSNQPQHF.